This T cell receptor (beta chain) comes out of a study of T cells in Graves' hyperthyroidism and ophthalmopathy. Patients aged 18 to 65 had newly diagnosed hyperthyroidism that had lasted under 2 months. From RNA transcripts, TCR beta CDR3 regions were amplified. The HTBI set primed first-round TCR CDR3 RT-PCR. TCRdb re-called the multiplex PCR reads through MiXCR, storing one row per CDR3 protein. The table records a few hundred thousand distinct CDR3 sequences, roughly 21% of them present only once. V lost 1 base to trimming and J lost 8 bases, with 21 bases between them. Germline-derived CDR1 and CDR2 are MDHEN and SYDVKM. This CDR3 comprises 17 residues.

The sample taken for sequencing was blood. The chain couples TRBV28 to TRBJ2-1; weak D call: TRBD2 (6 bases). The receptor was derived from a woman between 50 and 59 years old with Graves' hyperthyroidism. The CDR3 nucleotides read TGTGCCAGCAGTTTATTAGCGGCGGGAAATCGGTACGATGAGCAGTTCTTC. Protein product: CASSLLAAGNRYDEQFF.